The rows below give T cell receptor beta chains drawn from one sample of a study of blood T cell repertoires in COVID-19. Here immunoSEQ multiplex PCR was the method, and the copy in TCRdb shows in-frame clones only, minus some. This table has 150,000 to 200,000 clones, more than 85% appearing once. Specimen: peripheral blood. The receptors come from a woman of 80 years or more in a cohort sampled during active or convalescent COVID-19. The CDR3 runs from the conserved cysteine through the conserved F or W. A D gene is named only where the DNA matches it firmly. Clone size is not always given. Where it is, it says once, few, many or a class for expanded clones.

d_gene	v_gene	abundance	j_gene	CDR3nt	CDR3aa
NA	TRBV24-1	NA	TRBJ1-5	TGTGCCACCAGTGATTACGGAGGCATGGAGCCCCAGCATTTT	CATSDYGGMEPQHF
NA	TRBV6-2/TRBV6-3	NA	TRBJ1-1	TGTGCCAGCAGTTACTCGAGTATCGGGAGGCTGAACACTGAAGCTTTCTTT	CASSYSSIGRLNTEAFF
TRBD1	TRBV6-1	NA	TRBJ1-5	TGTGCCAGCAGTGAGGGAGTTGACAGGGGGCTTAACAATCAGCCCCAGCATTTT	CASSEGVDRGLNNQPQHF
NA	TRBV27	NA	TRBJ2-3	TGTGCCAGCAGTTTATTTGGCAGGTTGGCACTCACAGATACGCAGTATTTT	CASSLFGRLALTDTQYF
TRBD1	TRBV7-6	NA	TRBJ2-6	TGTGCCAGCAGCCCATGGACAGGGGGCTCTGGGGCCAACGTCCTGACTTTC	CASSPWTGGSGANVLTF
NA	TRBV2	NA	TRBJ1-5	TGTGCCAGCAGTAGGGACAATTGGAGGAATCAGCCCCAGCATTTT	CASSRDNWRNQPQHF
TRBD1	TRBV7-2	NA	TRBJ1-4	TGTGCCAGCAGACGGACAGGGGGCGGTGAAAAACTGTTTTTT	CASRRTGGGEKLFF
NA	TRBV7-9	NA	TRBJ1-2	TGTGCCAGCAGCTTGAATAGACGGGGTAATGGCTACACCTTC	CASSLNRRGNGYTF
TRBD1	TRBV3-1/TRBV3-2	few	TRBJ2-6	TGTGCCAGCAGCCCCTGGGACAGGATGGGCGTCTCTGGGGCCAACGTCCTGACTTTC	CASSPWDRMGVSGANVLTF
NA	TRBV6-5	NA	TRBJ1-6	TGTGCCAGCAGTTACTCGATGACACAGAATTCACCCCTCCACTTT	CASSYSMTQNSPLHF
TRBD2	TRBV4-3	once	TRBJ2-1	TGCGCCAGCAGCCAAGATGGACTAGCGGGATACAATGAGCAGTTCTTC	CASSQDGLAGYNEQFF
TRBD1	TRBV18	few	TRBJ2-7	TGTGCCAGCTCCCCAAAGGGGGCATCGGGCGAGCAGTACTTC	CASSPKGASGEQYF
NA	TRBV5-1	NA	TRBJ1-1	TGCGCCAGCAGCTTGGCCCAGGGATCCACTGAAGCTTTCTTT	CASSLAQGSTEAFF
NA	TRBV12-2	NA	TRBJ2-6	TGTGCAAGTCGCCGAGCGTTCCCCGGGGCCAACGTCCTGACTTTC	CASRRAFPGANVLTF
TRBD1	TRBV29-1	NA	TRBJ1-1	TGCAGCGTTGGACAGGGGATGGCCACTGAAGCTTTCTTT	CSVGQGMATEAFF
NA	TRBV7-2	NA	TRBJ2-1	TGTGCCAGCAGCTTACAGGGTGGAAGCTCCTACAATGAGCAGTTCTTC	CASSLQGGSSYNEQFF
NA	TRBV21-1	NA	TRBJ1-5	TGTGCCAGCAGCAGAAGGGGCAGGCGAGAATATAGCAATCAGCCCCAGCATTTT	CASSRRGRREYSNQPQHF
NA	TRBV15	NA	TRBJ2-6	TGTGCCACCAGCGGATCAGGGGGGCTTGGGGCCAACGTCCTGACTTTC	CATSGSGGLGANVLTF
TRBD2	TRBV10-3	few	TRBJ2-2	TGTGCCATCGGTGGACTAGCGGGAGTAAACACCGGGGAGCTGTTTTTT	CAIGGLAGVNTGELFF
TRBD2	TRBV6-5	NA	TRBJ2-3	TGTGCCAGTGGATTTAGCGGGGGGGCCGCAGATACGCAGTATTTT	CASGFSGGAADTQYF
NA	TRBV4-1	NA	TRBJ1-5	TGCGCCAGCAGCCAAGAACAGGGAGGGCAGCCCCAGCATTTT	CASSQEQGGQPQHF
NA	TRBV5-1	NA	TRBJ2-3	TGCGCCAGCAGCCTAACAGGGCCTAGCACAGATACGCAGTATTTT	CASSLTGPSTDTQYF
TRBD1	TRBV25-1	few	TRBJ1-2	TGTGCCAGCAGTGAATCCGGGACAGGGCCAGCTAACTATGGCTACACCTTC	CASSESGTGPANYGYTF
NA	TRBV6-1	once	TRBJ1-2	TGTGCCAGCAGTGAAGTTCAGTACTCAACAGCGGCGAACTATGGCTACACCTTC	CASSEVQYSTAANYGYTF
NA	TRBV28	NA	TRBJ2-1	TGTGCCAGCAGTTTTGGCGGGGATGAGCAGTTCTTC	CASSFGGDEQFF
TRBD1	TRBV2	NA	TRBJ2-5	TGTGCCAACGGACAGGGCCCAGAGACCCAGTACTTC	CANGQGPETQYF
NA	TRBV7-9	NA	TRBJ2-6	TGTGCCAGCAGCTTAGCGGCAGGTGGGGCCAACGTCCTGACTTTC	CASSLAAGGANVLTF
TRBD1	TRBV3-1/TRBV3-2	NA	TRBJ1-5	TGTGCCAGCAGCCACAGGGGGGCTAGGCAGCCCCAGCATTTT	CASSHRGARQPQHF
NA	TRBV12-3/TRBV12-4	once	TRBJ1-1	TGTGCCAGCAGTTTACTTCAGAGGGCTGAAGCTTTCTTT	CASSLLQRAEAFF
NA	TRBV11-2	NA	TRBJ2-3	TGTGCCAGCAGCTCCTTCACAGATACGCAGTATTTT	CASSSFTDTQYF
NA	TRBV5-6	few	TRBJ1-1	TGTGCCAGCAGCTCGCTAAAGGCGGGGAACACTGAAGCTTTCTTT	CASSSLKAGNTEAFF
NA	TRBV7-9	NA	TRBJ1-2	TGTGCCAGCAGCTTAGATGGAACATCTAGCGGCTACACCTTC	CASSLDGTSSGYTF
NA	TRBV24-1	NA	TRBJ2-2	TGTGCCACCAGTCAAAACCGCGTTAGCTTTGAGGCCGGGGAGCTGTTTTTT	CATSQNRVSFEAGELFF
TRBD1	TRBV3-1/TRBV3-2	once	TRBJ1-5	TGTGCCAGCTCACTACAGGGGGCTGGCAATCAGCCCCAGCATTTT	CASSLQGAGNQPQHF